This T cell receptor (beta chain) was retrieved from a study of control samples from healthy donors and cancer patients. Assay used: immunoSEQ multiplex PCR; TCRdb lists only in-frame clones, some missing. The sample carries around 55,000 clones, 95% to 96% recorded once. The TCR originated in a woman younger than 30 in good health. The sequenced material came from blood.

The CDR3 region has the DNA TGTGCCAGCAGTTCCTCCGGGACGGACTATTACGAGCAGTACTTC. Amino acid sequence: CASSSSGTDYYEQYF. This chain uses TRBV27 with TRBJ2-7; maybe TRBD2 (6 bases). Looked up from germline, CDR1 is MNHEY and CDR2 is SMNVEV (reference sequence). The CDR3 spans 15 residues. Between the trimmed V and J ends, which lost 4 bases and 4 bases, there was a span of 17 bases.